This T cell receptor beta chain was identified in a study of blood T cell repertoires in COVID-19. Methods used by the authors: Estimation of nucleated cell counts was performed using reference gene primer amplification. The protocol was immunoSEQ multiplex PCR, while the TCRdb copy is restricted to in-frame clones and leaves out a portion. The D gene and trimming were derived from the DNA, and the V and J assignments and clone size from that table. In the table there are some 240,000 clones, roughly 84% of which are singletons. Germline loops: CDR1 SGHTA, CDR2 FQGNSA. The CDR3 has 12 residues if both end residues are counted. This clone was seen a few times. The limits of the CDR3 on the DNA are not certain, so only TCRdb's listed CDR3 is given.

This sequence originates from a woman aged 40 to 50 who had recovered from COVID-19. Sequencing used peripheral blood. The chain is built from TRBV7-2 and TRBJ2-1; the DNA was not used to check the table's D call, TRBD1. CDR3 sequence reads: CASSFGQGAKFF.